Each of the 14 T cell receptor beta chains below was sequenced from the same sample in a study of T-cell reconstitution after alpha-beta-depleted transplantation in children. During its preparation, the TCRbeta library received unique molecular identifiers. MiXCR, run by TCRdb on the PCR reads, gives a single entry per CDR3 protein. Counted here are hundreds of thousands of distinct CDR3 sequences, approximately 16% occurring once; the ten biggest clones make up 1.1%. The source was PBMCs from the stem cell graft donor, collected from the stem cell graft. The receptors here all came from a human donor who donated a stem cell graft to a child with acute myeloid leukemia.

This clonotype was observed a few times. This chain connects TRBV4-3 to TRBJ1-5; the match to TRBD1 covers 7 bases. Germline V gives CDR1 LGHNA, CDR2 YSLEER. J lost 7 bases, V lost 1 base, and 4 bases had no gene match. This CDR3 has 14 amino acids. CDR3 DNA: TGCGCCAGCAGCCAAGGACAGGGAGGGCAGCCCCAGCATTTT. As protein: CASSQGQGGQPQHF.

This clonotype was picked up a small number of times. CDR3 sequence (DNA): TGTGCCAGCAGCTTAGTGGACAGGGAAGAGCAGTACTTC. Residues: CASSLVDREEQYF. The V and J genes are TRBV7-9 and TRBJ2-7; 8 bases fit TRBD1. V gave up 1 base and J gave up 7 bases; unmatched junction bases: 3. The CDR3 totals 13 residues. The germline V gene encodes CDR1 SEHNR and CDR2 FQNEAQ (reference sequence).

In its sample, this clonotype was seen many times. One junction end disagrees with the germline gene, perhaps due to a read error. The genes are TRBV5-1 and TRBJ1-1; no clear D. The germline gives CDR1 SGHRS, CDR2 YFSETQ. The CDR3 has 11 amino acids. CDR3 loop: CASSSGGEAFF. The CDR3 DNA is TGTGCCAGCAGCTCGGGCGGAGAAGCTTTCTTT.

This clonotype has ten or more counts. The chain has TRBV29-1 and TRBJ2-7; no firm D call. Germline V gene data show CDR1 as SQVTM and CDR2 as ANQGSEA. The germline V and J ends were trimmed by 8 bases and 0 bases, with 14 bases remaining between them. The CDR3 loop spans 13 amino acids. CDR3 DNA: TGCAGCTTCATGGAAGACAACTCCTACGAGCAGTACTTC. Translated: CSFMEDNSYEQYF.

The chain is built from TRBV20-1 and TRBJ2-3, with 14 bases lining up with TRBD2. The CDR3 length is 17 residues. Germline CDR1 DFQATT, CDR2 SNEGSKA (reference sequence). V gave up 1 base and J gave up 5 bases; unmatched junction bases: 8. CDR3 nucleotide sequence: TGCAGTGCTAGAGGACTAGCGGGGGGGCCCGGGATAGATACGCAGTATTTT. It encodes CSARGLAGGPGIDTQYF.

This clonotype has just a few counts. J is TRBJ2-1 and V is TRBV5-1; TRBD1 agrees at 9 bases. CDR3 length: 17 amino acids. Trimming took 4 bases from V and 5 from J; bases not matched to a gene: 13. Germline assignment: CDR1 SGHRS and CDR2 YFSETQ. CDR3 in amino acids: CASSRNPTGGGHNEQFF. As DNA, the CDR3 is TGCGCCAGCAGCCGAAACCCGACAGGGGGGGGCCACAATGAGCAGTTCTTC.

This clonotype showed up many times. V and J are TRBV20-1 and TRBJ2-5, with D hard to call. CDR1 is DFQATT and CDR2 is SNEGSKA in the germline V gene (reference sequence). The V gene lost 6 bases and the J gene lost 5 bases, with 13 bases spanning the gap. The CDR3 has 12 amino acids. CDR3 coding DNA: TGCAGTGCCCTTGAGGTTGGCGAGACCCAGTACTTC. It is translated as CSALEVGETQYF.

This rearrangement joins TRBV12-3 or TRBV12-4 to TRBJ2-1, with D unclear. The CDR3 sequence is 14 residues long. Trimming removed 3 bases at V and 4 bases at J, with 10 bases between. CDR3 sequence reads: CASSLEIIYNEQFF. The CDR3 DNA reads TGTGCCAGCAGTTTGGAAATAATATACAATGAGCAGTTCTTC.

This chain links TRBV20-1 with TRBJ2-5; TRBD2 might be the D (6 bases). Germline CDR1 DFQATT, CDR2 SNEGSKA (reference sequence). The CDR3 runs to 14 residues. V was clipped by 5 bases and J by 7 bases, with 20 bases between them. As DNA, the CDR3 is TGCAGTGCTCCGGGCCTTCGGGAGCTCGGGACCCAGTACTTC. The encoded protein is CSAPGLRELGTQYF.

The gene calls are TRBV25-1 and TRBJ2-7; D is unresolved. V lost 0 bases and J 2 bases, leaving 11 bases between the germline ends. The CDR3 spans 15 residues. CDR1 MGHDK and CDR2 SYGVNS come from the germline V gene. The CDR3 DNA is TGTGCCAGCAGTGAATATTTTTCAGTCCCCTACGAGCAGTACTTC. This sequence encodes CASSEYFSVPYEQYF.

The chain has TRBV24-1 and TRBJ2-2; 11 bases fit TRBD2. V gave up 2 bases and J gave up 1 base; unmatched junction bases: 8. The CDR3 is 19 residues long. Germline-derived CDR1 and CDR2 are KGHDR and SFDVKD. The CDR3 here is CATSDSERTSGGNTGELFF. CDR3 DNA: TGTGCCACCAGTGATTCAGAACGCACTAGCGGGGGGAACACCGGGGAGCTGTTTTTT.

This clonotype has at least ten counts. The chain has TRBV20-1 and TRBJ1-1; D possibly corresponds to TRBD1 (5 bases). CDR1 and CDR2 (germline): DFQATT, SNEGSKA (reference sequence). The CDR3 loop spans 19 amino acids. The V and J ends lost 5 bases and 0 bases respectively, with 28 bases between them. The chain's CDR3 is CSAAGAGNSPSGMNTEAFF. In DNA form, the CDR3 reads TGCAGTGCTGCTGGGGCAGGAAATTCCCCCAGCGGCATGAACACTGAAGCTTTCTTT.

This clonotype was counted at least ten times. This rearrangement joins TRBV7-2 to TRBJ2-1; no clear D gene. The germline V gene has CDR1 SGHTA and CDR2 FQGNSA. V lost 1 base, J lost 10 bases, and 11 bases lay in between. The CDR3 length is 13 residues. The CDR3 loop is CASSLGKGYEQFF. In nucleotides, the CDR3 is TGTGCCAGCAGCTTAGGAAAGGGTTACGAGCAGTTCTTC.

In this sample, this clonotype turned up many times. This chain connects TRBV10-3 to TRBJ2-7; D is uncertain. This CDR3 spans 14 amino acids. The V end was cut by 0 bases, the J end by 4 bases, with 10 bases between. CDR1 is ENHRY, CDR2 SYGVKD, per germline. Here the CDR3 DNA reads TGTGCCATCAGTGAGTCGGGAACTATTTACGAGCAGTACTTC. This sequence encodes CAISESGTIYEQYF.